This is a list of T cell receptor beta chains from one sample in a study of blood T cell repertoires in COVID-19. Libraries were prepared by immunoSEQ multiplex PCR; TCRdb keeps only in-frame clonotypes and omits some of them. The sample has about 260,000 clones; more than 85% are singletons. The source material was peripheral blood. The source of these receptors is a woman in her fifties or sixties with COVID-19, enrolled during active disease. Both conserved end residues are part of each CDR3. A D gene is named only where the DNA matches it firmly. Rows give clone size only sometimes, using once, few, many, or a class for an expanded clone.

D	V	length	size	J	DNA	CDR3
.	TRBV30	11	once	TRBJ2-7	TGTGCCTGGAGTGACACCTACGAGCAGTACTTC	CAWSDTYEQYF
TRBD2	TRBV12-5	17	.	TRBJ2-1	TGTGCTAGTGCCGTACTAGCGGGAGGGCGGGTTTACAATGAGCAGTTCTTC	CASAVLAGGRVYNEQFF
TRBD2	TRBV5-1	14	.	TRBJ2-4	TGCGCCAGCAGCTTGCATGGACTGGGGGGGATTCAGTACTTC	CASSLHGLGGIQYF
TRBD2	TRBV6-5	14	.	TRBJ2-7	TGTGCCAGCAGGGGTAGCGGGAGTAGGTACGAGCAGTACTTC	CASRGSGSRYEQYF
TRBD2	TRBV19	15	once	TRBJ2-7	TGTGCCAGTAGTGCAATGGGACTACAACCCTACGAGCAGTACTTC	CASSAMGLQPYEQYF
.	TRBV3-1/TRBV3-2	14	.	TRBJ2-2	TGTGCCAGCAGCCAAGATCGGAGCACCGGGGAGCTGTTTTTT	CASSQDRSTGELFF
TRBD1	TRBV6-5	14	.	TRBJ1-1	TGTGCCAGCAGGCCTACAGGGGAGAACACTGAAGCTTTCTTT	CASRPTGENTEAFF
.	TRBV29-1	12	.	TRBJ2-7	TGCAGCGTTCCGGGAGACCTCTACGAGCAGTACTTC	CSVPGDLYEQYF
.	TRBV27	11	.	TRBJ2-7	TGTGCCAGCAAAGTATCTACGAGGCAGTACTTC	CASKVSTRQYF
TRBD1	TRBV19	14	.	TRBJ1-5	TGTGCCAGTAGCTCGACAGGGTTGGGACAGCCCCAGCATTTT	CASSSTGLGQPQHF
.	TRBV6-1	12	.	TRBJ2-7	TGTGCCAGCAGTGAAACTAGCTACGAGCAGTACTTC	CASSETSYEQYF
.	TRBV28	14	.	TRBJ2-5	TGTGCCAGCATTTCTCGACTTGGAGGAGAGACCCAGTACTTC	CASISRLGGETQYF
.	TRBV3-1/TRBV3-2	13	.	TRBJ1-1	TGTGCCAGCAGCCAAGTTTGGTCAGGGGCCGCTTTCTTT	CASSQVWSGAAFF
.	TRBV28	13	.	TRBJ1-2	TGTGCCAGCAGCCCCGGACAGCCTTATGGCTACACCTTC	CASSPGQPYGYTF
.	TRBV11-3	15	.	TRBJ2-1	TGTGCCAGCAGCTTAGACGGGAACAACTACAATGAGCAGTTCTTC	CASSLDGNNYNEQFF
TRBD1	TRBV7-9	16	.	TRBJ1-1	TGTGCCAGCAGCCCGGACAGGGTAGGAGTGAACACTGAAGCTTTCTTT	CASSPDRVGVNTEAFF
.	TRBV18	12	.	TRBJ2-7	TGTGCCAGCTCACCACTAGGGGACGAGCAGTACTTC	CASSPLGDEQYF
.	TRBV30	15	.	TRBJ1-1	TGTGCCTGGAGTGTATTTCGCCTCGGGAACACTGAAGCTTTCTTT	CAWSVFRLGNTEAFF
TRBD2	TRBV9	15	once	TRBJ2-7	TGTGCCAGCAGCGATTCGGGACTAAGTTTTAGCGAGCAGTACTTC	CASSDSGLSFSEQYF
TRBD2	TRBV28	13	.	TRBJ2-7	TGTGCCAGCAGTCCCTCCAGCGGGGACGAGCAGTACTTC	CASSPSSGDEQYF
.	TRBV18	16	.	TRBJ2-5	TGTGCCAGCTCCCCCGCTTCCGGCGGGATCCAAGAGACCCAGTACTTC	CASSPASGGIQETQYF
TRBD2	TRBV19	15	.	TRBJ2-1	TGTGCCAGTAGTCGTACTAGCGGGACCACCAATGAGCAGTTCTTC	CASSRTSGTTNEQFF
.	TRBV15	12	.	TRBJ1-2	TGTGCCACCAGCAGAGCGGGAATTGGCTACACCTTC	CATSRAGIGYTF
.	TRBV4-3	14	few	TRBJ2-3	TGCGCCAGCAGCCAAGTTTTTTTTCGGGATACGCAGTATTTT	CASSQVFFRDTQYF
.	TRBV29-1	12	.	TRBJ1-5	TGCAGCGTCAGAGGTGAGAATCAGCCCCAGCATTTT	CSVRGENQPQHF
.	TRBV28	16	once	TRBJ1-1	TGTGCCGCAGGGTTGCTGAGGCGCGGGAAGGACACTGAAGCTTTCTTT	CAAGLLRRGKDTEAFF
.	TRBV7-2	15	.	TRBJ2-2	TGTGCCAGCAGTCCCCCCCGAGGTAACACCGGGGAGCTGTTTTTT	CASSPPRGNTGELFF
.	TRBV29-1	12	.	TRBJ1-5	TGCAGCGTTGAAGATCCGGGTCAGCCCCAGCATTTT	CSVEDPGQPQHF
.	TRBV7-2	18	.	TRBJ2-2	TGTGCCAGCAGCTTACTTAGACGGGATTATATTAACACCGGGGAGCTGTTTTTT	CASSLLRRDYINTGELFF
.	TRBV5-1	12	.	TRBJ2-5	TGCGCCAGCAGCTTGGGGAGGGAGACCCAGTACTTC	CASSLGRETQYF
TRBD2	TRBV28	16	.	TRBJ2-7	TGTGCCAGCACCCCTCCGGGGGCGGGAGGGCCCTACGAGCAGTACTTC	CASTPPGAGGPYEQYF
.	TRBV19	15	.	TRBJ1-6	TGTGCCAGTAGTATTACCGGGACATTCGGGTCACCCCTCCACTTT	CASSITGTFGSPLHF
.	TRBV6-6	15	.	TRBJ1-6	TGTGCCAGCAGCCCCGGAGGGCTGGGTAATTCACCCCTCCACTTT	CASSPGGLGNSPLHF
TRBD1	TRBV19	13	.	TRBJ2-7	TGTGCCAGTAGTATTAGGGGACAGCACGAGCAGTACTTC	CASSIRGQHEQYF
.	TRBV3-1/TRBV3-2	14	.	TRBJ1-4	TGTGCCAGCAGCCAACCTGCAACTAATGAAAAACTGTTTTTT	CASSQPATNEKLFF
.	TRBV19	18	.	TRBJ1-4	TGTGCCAGTAGTATACTGCGGGGGAGGGGAGGGTTCGATGAAAAACTGTTTTTT	CASSILRGRGGFDEKLFF
.	TRBV7-9	13	few	TRBJ1-4	TGTGCCAGCAGCTTAAGGGGTGATGAAAAACTGTTTTTT	CASSLRGDEKLFF
.	TRBV7-6	18	.	TRBJ1-3	TGTGCCAGCAGCTTAGCAAGTAACAGGCCTCCCCCTGGAAACACCATATATTTT	CASSLASNRPPPGNTIYF
TRBD2	TRBV4-3	15	once	TRBJ2-1	TGCGCCAGCAGCCAAGTCGAACTAGCGAACAATGAGCAGTTCTTC	CASSQVELANNEQFF
.	TRBV29-1	14	.	TRBJ2-2	TGCAGCGTCCTCGGGGGTTCGGGCACCGGGGAGCTGTTTTTT	CSVLGGSGTGELFF
TRBD2	TRBV7-2	15	.	TRBJ2-3	TGTGCCAGCAGCACCCGGACTAGCGGCACAGATACGCAGTATTTT	CASSTRTSGTDTQYF
TRBD1	TRBV5-6	16	.	TRBJ1-2	TGTGCCAGCACCCGGGAGGGGACAGGGGGCAACTATGGCTACACCTTC	CASTREGTGGNYGYTF
TRBD1	TRBV27	14	.	TRBJ2-7	TGTGCCAGCAGTCAGACAGGGCCAATCTACGAGCAGTACTTC	CASSQTGPIYEQYF
.	TRBV5-5	15	.	TRBJ1-5	TGTGCCAGCAGCTCCGACACATATAGCAATCAGCCCCAGCATTTT	CASSSDTYSNQPQHF
TRBD2	TRBV18	15	once	TRBJ2-1	TGTGCCAGCTCACCCCCTAGCGGACGACGGGATGAGCAGTTCTTC	CASSPPSGRRDEQFF